This T cell receptor beta chain was documented in a study of T cell repertoires in cytomegalovirus infection. About the study: It was the public TCR beta signatures that indicated both CMV infection and matching HLA type.

Between the trimmed V and J ends, which lost 5 bases and 7 bases, there was a span of 17 bases. Looked up from germline, CDR1 is SEHNR and CDR2 is FQNEAQ (reference sequence). CDR3 size: 15 residues. In its sample, this clonotype was seen many times. The antigen is unknown. TCRdb reprocessed the reads via MiXCR and lists one record per CDR3 protein. The table shows under 350,000 distinct CDR3 sequences, with around 9.5% occurring only once. Study-wide points: CMV-specific TCR beta clonotypes restricted by HLA-C were the ones dominating the ex vivo response. Frequencies of public TCR beta families were cumulated, and this identified carriers of CMV plus the relevant HLA.

The TCR sequence derives from a human donor in good health (CMV status not recorded). Some clones in this sample may be carry-over from other donors' samples. J is TRBJ1-4 and V is TRBV7-9, with D possibly being TRBD1 (5 bases). The source material was PBMCs. The CDR3 reads CASSPPGRGGEKLFF. CDR3 in DNA: TGTGCCAGCAGCCCTCCGGGACGCGGGGGTGAAAAACTGTTTTTT.